This TCR beta chain is from a study of blood T cell repertoires in COVID-19. This CDR3 has 12 residues. Trimming took 6 bases from V and 10 from J; bases not matched to a gene: 7. Germline assignment: CDR1 MDHEN and CDR2 SYDVKM. Using immunoSEQ multiplex PCR, the repertoire was profiled, and TCRdb retains in-frame clones only, with some absent. Among 45,000 to 55,000 clones listed, approximately 87% were seen once. Material: peripheral blood. The gene calls are TRBV28 and TRBJ1-1, with 8 bases aligning to TRBD1. The sequence was obtained from a human donor in a cohort sampled during active COVID-19. The CDR3, as DNA: TGTGCCAGCAGAGACAGGGGAGAAAGAGCTTTCTTT. The encoded protein is CASRDRGERAFF.